Below, 6 T cell receptor beta chains from the same sample are listed, as sequenced in a study of blood T cell repertoires in COVID-19. The table came from immunoSEQ multiplex PCR; TCRdb's copy has only in-frame clones and leaves some out. This sample has fewer than 80,000 clones, with approximately 84% found just once. Sequencing used peripheral blood. These receptors were taken from a man over 45 with COVID-19, enrolled during active disease.

V and J are TRBV6-6 and TRBJ2-7; 10 bases align to TRBD2. Trimming took 8 bases from V and 0 from J; bases not matched to a gene: 10. The CDR3 has 16 amino acids. CDR1 and CDR2 (germline): MNHNY, SVGAGI (reference sequence). Here the CDR3 DNA reads TGTGCCAGCGCCACTGCCGGGACTAGCGCCTCCTACGAGCAGTACTTC. Its translation: CASATAGTSASYEQYF.

The rearrangement uses TRBV7-9 and TRBJ1-1; D is undetermined. The germline gives CDR1 SEHNR, CDR2 FQNEAQ (reference sequence). The CDR3 spans 16 residues. Trimming took off 7 bases at V and 1 base at J, with 19 bases between the two ends. As DNA, the CDR3 is TGTGCCAGCACCCAATCCGGAGCAAATGGGAACACTGAAGCTTTCTTT. Protein: CASTQSGANGNTEAFF. The full variable domain, completed using reference TRBV7-9 and TRBJ1-1, is DTGVSQNPRHKITKRGQNVTFRCDPISEHNRLYWYRQTLGQGPEFLTYFQNEAQLEKSRLLSDRFSAERPKGSFSTLEIQRTEQGDSAMYLCASTQSGANGNTEAFFGQGTRLTVV.

The chain links TRBV5-6 to TRBJ2-1, with D possibly TRBD2 on 5 matching bases. The CDR3 runs to 13 residues. V was pared by 0 bases and J by 8 bases, with 9 bases between. The germline V gene encodes CDR1 SGHDT and CDR2 YYEEEE. DNA for the CDR3: TGTGCCAGCAGCTTGGGGAGCGGAGATGAGCAGTTCTTC. Translated: CASSLGSGDEQFF.

The chain joins TRBV7-6 to TRBJ2-1; D is ambiguous. This CDR3 has 13 residues. V was shortened by 4 bases and J by 2 bases, with 6 bases between the two germline ends. Germline loops: CDR1 SGHVS, CDR2 FNYEAQ. As DNA, the CDR3 is TGTGCCAGCAGCTCACTGGCCTACAATGAGCAGTTCTTC. Translating gives CASSSLAYNEQFF. The whole variable domain, remainder taken from reference TRBV7-6 and TRBJ2-1, is GAGVSQSPRYKVTKRGQDVALRCDPISGHVSLYWYRQALGQGPEFLTYFNYEAQQDKSGLPNDRFSAERPEGSISTLTIQRTEQRDSAMYRCASSSLAYNEQFFGPGTRLTVL.

The rearrangement joins TRBV6-1 to TRBJ2-2; the D is unclear. The CDR3 covers 18 residues. Trimming shortened V by 0 bases and J by 1 base, and 15 bases separated the two germline ends. The germline V gene encodes CDR1 MNHNS and CDR2 SASEGT. This chain's CDR3 is CASSEARARGRNTGELFF. In DNA, the CDR3 is TGTGCCAGCAGTGAAGCGCGAGCGAGAGGCAGGAACACCGGGGAGCTGTTTTTT.

The rearrangement links TRBV6-5 to TRBJ1-4; D ambiguous. Germline-derived CDR1 and CDR2 are MNHEY and SVGAGI. The ends were cut back, 6 bases at V and 0 bases at J, with 8 bases in the middle. The CDR3 has 14 residues. CDR3 sequence: CASRDSATNEKLFF. CDR3 bases: TGTGCCAGCAGGGACTCTGCAACTAATGAAAAACTGTTTTTT.